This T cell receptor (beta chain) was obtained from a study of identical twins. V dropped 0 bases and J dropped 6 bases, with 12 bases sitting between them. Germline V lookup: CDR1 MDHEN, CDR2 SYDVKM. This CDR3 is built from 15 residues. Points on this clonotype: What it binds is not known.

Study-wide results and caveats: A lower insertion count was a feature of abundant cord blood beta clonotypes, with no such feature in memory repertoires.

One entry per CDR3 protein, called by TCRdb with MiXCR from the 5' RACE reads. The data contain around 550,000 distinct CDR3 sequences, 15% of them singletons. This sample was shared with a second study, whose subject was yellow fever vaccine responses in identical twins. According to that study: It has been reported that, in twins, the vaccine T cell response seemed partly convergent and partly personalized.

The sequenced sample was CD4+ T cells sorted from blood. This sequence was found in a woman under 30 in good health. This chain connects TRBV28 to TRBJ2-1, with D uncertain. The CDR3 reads CASSLWGRFGNEQFF. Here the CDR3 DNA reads TGTGCCAGCAGTTTATGGGGAAGGTTTGGCAATGAGCAGTTCTTC.